This T cell receptor (beta chain) was sequenced in a study of CD8 T cells in Susac syndrome. The V end lost 4 bases, the J end lost 3 bases, and 3 bases lay between the germline ends. The CDR3 is 11 residues long. Germline CDR1 is LNHDA and CDR2 is SQIVND (reference sequence). With random hexamers, reverse transcription was performed on roughly 0.45 to 1 ug of RNA. TCRdb reprocessed the immunoSEQ multiplex PCR reads via MiXCR and lists one record per CDR3 protein. The table has approximately 300,000 distinct CDR3 sequences, approximately 90% seen once. The source material was CD8+ T cells from PBMCs. This TCR derives from a human donor with multiple sclerosis. This chain joins TRBV19 and TRBJ1-2; no reliable D call. The CDR3 DNA reads as TGTGCCAGTAGTAACTACTATGGCTACACCTTC. Translating it yields CASSNYYGYTF.